The entry below describes one T cell receptor (beta chain). Its antigen is unknown. This sample was included in a study of early T cells in non-severe SARS-CoV-2 infection. Across the whole study: Chains stayed unpaired after sequencing of bulk RNA from unsorted whole blood. The study, taken as a whole, reports: Lookups in VDJdb leaned toward anti-spike CD8 responses and missed private and CD4 specificities.

Individual cDNA molecules were tagged with unique molecular identifiers, the study reported. TCRdb recomputed calls from the 5' RACE reads with MiXCR, one row per CDR3 protein. The top ten hold approximately 18% of the sample, which has 45,000 to 75,000 distinct CDR3 sequences, more than 8.5% seen once. The CDR3 is 16 amino acids. Germline V lookup: CDR1 MNHEY, CDR2 SMNVEV (reference sequence). Trimming took off 7 bases at V and 3 bases at J, with 18 bases between the two ends. This sequence originates from an adult who was a healthcare worker with PCR-confirmed SARS-CoV-2 infection or an uninfected control (not recorded which). Sequencing was performed on whole blood. V is TRBV27 and J is TRBJ1-4; D is unclear. The CDR3 bases are TGTGCCAGCACCAGTTCCGCTAGGGCCGCTAATGAAAAACTGTTTTTT. Translation gives CASTSSARAANEKLFF.